These T cell receptor beta chains were read from a single sample in a study of post-analysis software for immune sequencing data. MiXCR was run by TCRdb on the PCR reads, yielding one entry per CDR3 protein. The data contain hundreds of thousands of distinct CDR3 sequences, approximately 30% of them singletons. Sequenced material: blood. These receptors came from a girl between 10 and 17 years old with multiple sclerosis. The CDR3 runs from the conserved cysteine through the conserved F or W. D genes are given only for firm matches. Clone sizes are given selectively: once, few, many, or a class where the clone is expanded.

few	TRBV20-1	TRBJ2-1	TRBD1	TGCAGTGCTGCTGACACCGGGACAGGGGCCTACAATGAGCAGTTCTTC	CSAADTGTGAYNEQFF
-	TRBV28	TRBJ2-1	TRBD2	TGTGCCAGCAGTTTAAGGCGGGAGGATAACAATGAGCAGTTCTTC	CASSLRREDNNEQFF
many	TRBV29-1	TRBJ2-5	-	TGCAGCGGAGGAGGGTCGGAGACCCAGTACTTC	CSGGGSETQYF
-	TRBV29-1	TRBJ1-3	-	TGCAGCGTTGAAGATACGGGACCCCAGCGGAACACCATATATTTT	CSVEDTGPQRNTIYF
-	TRBV2	TRBJ2-1	TRBD2	TGTGCCAGCATTAATCCGGGACTAGCGGACAATGAGCAGTTCTTC	CASINPGLADNEQFF
few	TRBV7-9	TRBJ2-4	-	TGTGCCAGCAGCTTAGAGCGCCAGGGGGCCAAAAACATTCAGTACTTC	CASSLERQGAKNIQYF
-	TRBV5-1	TRBJ2-3	TRBD2	TGCGCCAGCAGCGGCAGACTAGCGGGGCCCACAGATACGCAGTATTTT	CASSGRLAGPTDTQYF
-	TRBV4-3	TRBJ2-4	TRBD1	TGCGCCAGCAGCTCCCAGACAGGGCGGGTCGGAAACATTCAGTACTTC	CASSSQTGRVGNIQYF
few	TRBV7-2	TRBJ1-5	-	TGTGCCAGCAGCCCGGTGGTAGGGAATCAGCCCCAGCATTTT	CASSPVVGNQPQHF
few	TRBV11-1	TRBJ2-1	-	TGTGCCAGCAGCTTTGGGTCATCAGCGAGAGGCAATGAGCAGTTCTTC	CASSFGSSARGNEQFF
few	TRBV29-1	TRBJ2-2	-	TGCAGCGTTGTTGGTCAGGGTGCCGGGGAGCTGTTTTTT	CSVVGQGAGELFF
many	TRBV24-1	TRBJ2-1	-	TGTGCCACCAGTGACAGATACAATGAGCAGTTCTTC	CATSDRYNEQFF